The sequence of this T cell receptor (beta chain) was determined in a study of blood T cells in healthy people across ages (dated by TCRdb to 2013 to 2016). Study-wide context: Template switching captured roughly one uniquely barcoded TCR beta cDNA molecule per two T cells in model experiments. Age-related changes in TCR beta repertoire diversity were measured in the study by deep sequencing normalized with unique cDNA molecular identifiers. Four age groups were formed from the donors: young (average approximately 15 years), middle-aged (approximately 40), aged (around 68) and long-lived (less than 85). To avoid experimental bias, donors of different ages were spread randomly across the sequencing lanes. Using the same blood draw, the study looked at two additional independent replicas of 1 million unique cDNA reads for two donors, one aged 18 to 30 and the other aged 80 or older. What the research found in general, with its limitations: As age increased, observed TCR beta diversity per million T cells dropped in a roughly linear way, and a significant reduction was already evident by age 40. Because the CMV infection status of the donors was unknown, age-related changes in expanded clonotypes may potentially have been confounded. There was a strong correlation between observed TCR beta diversity and the percentage of naive T cells measured by flow cytometry. Conclusive comparison of naive and antigen-experienced compartments was prevented by the profiling of bulk unsorted PBMCs. Compared with the aged group, the long-lived group had more naive CD4+ T cells, fewer expanded clones and increased TCR diversity, a pattern suggesting age selection. Total diversity estimates from one million sequenced T cells were considered lower bounds and underestimates.

About this clonotype itself: The target of this receptor is not known. The record has no base qualities; no much larger clone is one base away.

To prepare the library, 5' RACE was applied. Sequenced using an Illumina HiSeq 2500. A second PCR of about 6 to 11 cycles was performed with a sample-barcoded 5' primer and a J-beta primer mix. A template-switch 5' adaptor carrying 12 random nucleotides introduced a unique molecular identifier onto each TCR beta cDNA molecule. At least 2.5 million CDR3-containing paired-end reads were obtained from each sample. First-strand cDNA synthesis was performed from all RNA using the Mint cDNA synthesis kit, with priming by a TRBC-specific oligonucleotide. After uracil-DNA glycosylase treatment, a first 18-cycle PCR used universal primers M1SS and BC2_uni_R on all cDNA. In the authors' own workflow: Normalization of each sample was performed by random selection of 1 million high-quality reads, each carrying a distinct molecular identifier. Instead of being binned into consensus sequences, reads with shared molecular identifiers were discarded. MiTCR, run with a Q25 quality threshold and the strictest error-elimination algorithm, handled CDR3 identification, clonotype clustering and error correction. Lower-bound total TCR beta diversity was estimated with a nonparametric unseen species model using Euler transformation. TCRdb took the public reads, trimmed them with fastp at Q25, ran MiXCR for clone calling and kept in-frame beta chains. Each record represents a unique CDR3 protein, reported with the most common genes and DNA among its rows. TCRdb's processing, not the study's, gives the V and J calls here. This sample is represented by roughly 730,000 distinct CDR3 sequences; 45% to 70% of them were singletons. Of the sample, around 25% falls within the top ten clones.

The donors were around 39 Caucasian individuals from Russia, aged roughly 6 to 100 years, who were systemically healthy. Ten milliliters of peripheral blood were drawn from each donor into EDTA-treated Vacutainer tubes. Ficoll-Paque density-gradient centrifugation was used to isolate PBMCs, with at least 7 million per sample. Trizol reagent was used to extract total RNA from PBMCs, with at least 6 micrograms per sample. For every donor, an aliquot of PBMCs went through flow cytometry to measure the percentages of naive CD45RAhigh/CD27high T cells. From a lookup of the germline V gene, CDR1 and CDR2 are MGHRA and YSYEKL. The CDR3 contains 14 residues, cysteine and phenylalanine counted. CDR3 DNA is the only sequence kept; it has 42 bases, read in frame from the first base. At the junction V is shortened by 1 base and J by 8 bases; bases outside the gene matches: 6.

Sequencing was carried out using blood. The TCR sequence derives from a man in his forties in good health. The chain uses TRBV4-1 and TRBJ1-1; 8 middle bases align to TRBD1. The CDR3 reads as follows: CASSQGGQGKEAFF. Read as DNA, the sequence is TGCGCCAGCAGCCAAGGAGGACAGGGAAAAGAAGCTTTCTTT.